The text below deals with one T cell receptor (beta chain). This clone was counted between two and nine times. The specificity of this receptor is unknown. Within one base of it there is no much larger clone, and no base qualities were kept. This specimen comes from a study of blood T cell repertoires in COVID-19 (dated by TCRdb to 2018 to 2020). Study-wide context: Samples from collaborators originated in the United States, Italy and Spain and spanned both the acute and convalescent phases of COVID-19. The material from the prospective study consisted of cDNA or gDNA derived from T cells, B-cell-depleted T cells, or PBMCs. Subjects who had been exposed to COVID-19, were actively infected with it, or had recovered from it provided the deeply sampled blood TCRbeta repertoires that made up the dataset. The repertoires were made available in a free public database intended to serve as a resource for research on the immune response to SARS-CoV-2. The samples were drawn from two sources: the first 160 participants of the ongoing ImmuneRACE study, and 1,000 to 1,500 subjects contributed by 6 global collaborators. Sample metadata almost always included a de-identified subject ID, COVID-19 status, age in years and sex. Where available, HLA class I and class II types were obtained from metadata supplied by the sample provider rather than from assay-based typing.

TCRbeta CDR3 regions were amplified from genomic DNA by means of the immunoSEQ Assay, a bias-controlled multiplex PCR. On the study's bioinformatics: Within the assay, amplification of reference gene primers was used to estimate how many nucleated cells each sample contained. Sequence reads were collapsed and filtered to measure the absolute abundance of every unique TCRbeta CDR3 rearrangement. For each sample, productive Simpson clonality was calculated as the square root of Simpson's diversity index over productive rearrangements. Imported from immuneACCESS, the table was reduced by TCRdb to in-frame sequences with V and J called. These copies leave out some clones; in studies compared against another copy, an unresolved V gene accounts for under half, and the cause of the remainder is not known. V and J calls and clone size are copied from that table; D and trimming were computed from the DNA. The sample table lists 250,000 to 350,000 clones, just over 85% of them with a count of one. Around 3% of the sample lies in the top ten.

V and J are truncated by 4 bases and 7 bases respectively, leaving an intervening sequence of 11 bases. Per the germline V gene (reference sequence), GTSNPN is the CDR1 and SVGIG is the CDR2. The CDR3 goes from the cysteine to the phenylalanine over 13 residues. Only the CDR3 region is kept as DNA, spanning 39 bases read in frame from base 1. Each collaborating institution followed its own protocols to collect whole blood in K2EDTA tubes. For TCRbeta analysis, collaborators shipped samples as frozen whole blood, isolated PBMCs, or DNA extracted from either of those sample types. Points the paper makes about the study in general: The amount of clinical and demographic metadata varied by source and participant and was provided uncurated.

This receptor was identified in a woman in her twenties or thirties with active or convalescent COVID-19. The sample comprised peripheral blood. The rearranged chain carries TRBV30 and TRBJ1-6; the D gene assignment is ambiguous. The nucleotide sequence reads TGTGCCTGGATGAGACCAGGAAATTCACCCCTCCACTTT. Its translation reads: CAWMRPGNSPLHF.